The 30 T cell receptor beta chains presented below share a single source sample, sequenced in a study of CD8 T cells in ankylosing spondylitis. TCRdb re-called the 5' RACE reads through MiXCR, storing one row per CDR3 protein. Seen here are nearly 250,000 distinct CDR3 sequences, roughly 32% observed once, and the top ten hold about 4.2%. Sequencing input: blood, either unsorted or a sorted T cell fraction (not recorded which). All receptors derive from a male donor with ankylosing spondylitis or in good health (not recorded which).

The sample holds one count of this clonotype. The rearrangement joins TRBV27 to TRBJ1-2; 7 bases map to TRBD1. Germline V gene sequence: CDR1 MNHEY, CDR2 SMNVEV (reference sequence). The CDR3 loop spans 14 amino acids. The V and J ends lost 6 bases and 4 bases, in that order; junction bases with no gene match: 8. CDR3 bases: TGTGCCAGCAGACCTGGACAGGCGCTCTATGGCTACACCTTC. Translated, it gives CASRPGQALYGYTF.

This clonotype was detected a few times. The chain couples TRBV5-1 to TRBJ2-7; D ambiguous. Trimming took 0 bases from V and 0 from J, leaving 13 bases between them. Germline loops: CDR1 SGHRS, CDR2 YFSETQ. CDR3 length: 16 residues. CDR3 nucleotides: TGCGCCAGCAGCTTGGACGACATTTATAACTCCTACGAGCAGTACTTC. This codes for CASSLDDIYNSYEQYF.

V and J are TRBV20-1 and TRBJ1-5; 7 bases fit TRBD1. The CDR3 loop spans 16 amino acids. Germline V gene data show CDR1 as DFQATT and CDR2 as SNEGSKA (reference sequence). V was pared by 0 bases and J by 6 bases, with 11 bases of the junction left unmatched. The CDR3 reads CSARDVTLQGGQPQHF. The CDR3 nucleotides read TGCAGTGCTAGAGATGTTACCCTCCAGGGGGGTCAGCCCCAGCATTTT.

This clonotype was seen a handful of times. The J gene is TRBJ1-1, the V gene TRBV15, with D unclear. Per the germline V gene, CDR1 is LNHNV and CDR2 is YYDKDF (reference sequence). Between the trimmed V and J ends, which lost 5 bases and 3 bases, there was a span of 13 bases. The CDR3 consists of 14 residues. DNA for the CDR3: TGTGCCACCAGCCGCTCTCCCCGGGACACTGAAGCTTTCTTT. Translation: CATSRSPRDTEAFF.

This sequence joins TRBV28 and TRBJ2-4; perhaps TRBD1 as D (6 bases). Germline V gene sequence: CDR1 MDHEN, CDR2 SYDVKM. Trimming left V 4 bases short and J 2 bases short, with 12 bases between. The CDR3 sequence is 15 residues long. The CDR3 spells CASSYTGPTKNIQYF. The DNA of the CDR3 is TGTGCCAGCAGTTACACAGGGCCGACCAAAAACATTCAGTACTTC. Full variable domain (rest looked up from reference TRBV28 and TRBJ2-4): DVKVTQSSRYLVKRTGEKVFLECVQDMDHENMFWYRQDPGLGLRLIYFSYDVKMKEKGDIPEGYSVSREKKERFSLILESASTNQTSMYLCASSYTGPTKNIQYFGAGTRLSVL.

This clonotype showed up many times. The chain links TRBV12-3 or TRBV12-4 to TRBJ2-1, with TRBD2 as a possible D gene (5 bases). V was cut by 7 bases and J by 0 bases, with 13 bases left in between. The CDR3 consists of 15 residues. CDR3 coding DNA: TGTGCCAGCACCGAGGGTCTGAGCTCCTACAATGAGCAGTTCTTC. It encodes CASTEGLSSYNEQFF.

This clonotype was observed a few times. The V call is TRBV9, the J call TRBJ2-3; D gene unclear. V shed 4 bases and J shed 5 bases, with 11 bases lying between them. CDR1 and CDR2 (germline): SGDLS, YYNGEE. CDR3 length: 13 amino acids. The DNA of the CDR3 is TGTGCCAGCAGCCCCACCACTCTAGATACGCAGTATTTT. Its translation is CASSPTTLDTQYF.

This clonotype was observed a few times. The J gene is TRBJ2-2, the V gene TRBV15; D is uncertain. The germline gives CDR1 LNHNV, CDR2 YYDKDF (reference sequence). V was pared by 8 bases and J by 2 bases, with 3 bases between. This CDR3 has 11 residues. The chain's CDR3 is CATYNTGELFF. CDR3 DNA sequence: TGTGCCACCTACAACACCGGGGAGCTGTTTTTT.

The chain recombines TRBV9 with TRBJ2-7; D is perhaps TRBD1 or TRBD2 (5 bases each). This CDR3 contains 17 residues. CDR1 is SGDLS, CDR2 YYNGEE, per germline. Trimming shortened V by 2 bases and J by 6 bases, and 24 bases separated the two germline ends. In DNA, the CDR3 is TGTGCCAGCAGCGTCGGGACGCCAGGGCCCCTTTCCGGCGAGCAGTACTTC. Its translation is CASSVGTPGPLSGEQYF. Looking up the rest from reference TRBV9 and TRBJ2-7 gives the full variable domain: DSGVTQTPKHLITATGQRVTLRCSPRSGDLSVYWYQQSLDQGLQFLIQYYNGEERAKGNILERFSAQQFPDLHSELNLSSLELGDSALYFCASSVGTPGPLSGEQYFGPGTRLTVT.

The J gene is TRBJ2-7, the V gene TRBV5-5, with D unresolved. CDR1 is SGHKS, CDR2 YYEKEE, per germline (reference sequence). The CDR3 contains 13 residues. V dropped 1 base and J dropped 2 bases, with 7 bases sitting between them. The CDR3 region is CASSLKGTYEQYF. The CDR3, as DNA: TGTGCCAGCAGCTTGAAGGGTACCTACGAGCAGTACTTC.

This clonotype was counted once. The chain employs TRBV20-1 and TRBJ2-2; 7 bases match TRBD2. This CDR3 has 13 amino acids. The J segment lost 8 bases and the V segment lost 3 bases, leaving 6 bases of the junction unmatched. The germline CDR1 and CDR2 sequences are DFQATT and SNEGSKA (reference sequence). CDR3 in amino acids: CSARSGGEGELFF. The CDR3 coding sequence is TGCAGTGCTAGGTCGGGGGGTGAAGGGGAGCTGTTTTTT.

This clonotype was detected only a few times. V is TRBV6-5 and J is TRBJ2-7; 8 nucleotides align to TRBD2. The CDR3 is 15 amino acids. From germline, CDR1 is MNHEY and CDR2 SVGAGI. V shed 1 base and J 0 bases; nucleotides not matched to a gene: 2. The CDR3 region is CASSYFGRASYEQYF. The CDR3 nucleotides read TGTGCCAGCAGTTACTTCGGGAGGGCCTCCTACGAGCAGTACTTC.

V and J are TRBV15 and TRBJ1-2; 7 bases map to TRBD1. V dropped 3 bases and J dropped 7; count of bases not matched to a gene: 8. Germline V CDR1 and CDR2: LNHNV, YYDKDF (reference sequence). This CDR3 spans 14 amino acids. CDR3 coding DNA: TGTGCCACCAGCAGTAAGGACAGGACCTCTGGCTACACCTTC. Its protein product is CATSSKDRTSGYTF.

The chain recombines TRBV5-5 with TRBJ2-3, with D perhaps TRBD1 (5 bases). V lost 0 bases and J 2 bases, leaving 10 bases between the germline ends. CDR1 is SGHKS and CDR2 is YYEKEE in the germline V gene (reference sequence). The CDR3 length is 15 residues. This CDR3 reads CASSLDWGYTDTQYF. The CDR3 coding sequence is TGTGCCAGCAGCTTGGATTGGGGCTACACAGATACGCAGTATTTT.

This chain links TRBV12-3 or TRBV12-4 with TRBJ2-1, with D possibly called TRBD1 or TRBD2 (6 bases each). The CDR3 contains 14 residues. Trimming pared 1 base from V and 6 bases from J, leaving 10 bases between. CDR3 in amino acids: CASSLGGAGNEQFF. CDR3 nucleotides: TGTGCCAGCAGTTTAGGGGGGGCGGGCAATGAGCAGTTCTTC.

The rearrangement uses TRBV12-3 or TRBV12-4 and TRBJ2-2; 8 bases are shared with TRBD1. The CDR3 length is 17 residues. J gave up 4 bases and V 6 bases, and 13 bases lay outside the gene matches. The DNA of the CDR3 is TGTGCCAGCAGCCCTAAGGCGAACAGGGGGGTCACCGGGGAGCTGTTTTTT. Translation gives CASSPKANRGVTGELFF.

The CDR3 spells CASRSGTGNHEQYF. CDR3 sequence (DNA): TGTGCCAGCAGATCCGGGACAGGGAACCACGAGCAGTACTTC. The chain joins TRBV27 to TRBJ2-7; 9 nucleotides agree with TRBD1. The CDR3 has 14 residues. Germline V CDR1 and CDR2: MNHEY, SMNVEV (reference sequence). The junction had 8 bases not matched to a gene; V was cut back by 6 bases and J by 5 bases.

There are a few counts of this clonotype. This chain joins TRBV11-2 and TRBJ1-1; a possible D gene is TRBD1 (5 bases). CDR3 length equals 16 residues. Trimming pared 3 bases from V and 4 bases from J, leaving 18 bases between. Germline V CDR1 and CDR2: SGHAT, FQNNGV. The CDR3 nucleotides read TGTGCCAGCAGCTTTAGGGTGGCAGGGCAAGGCACTGAAGCTTTCTTT. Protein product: CASSFRVAGQGTEAFF.

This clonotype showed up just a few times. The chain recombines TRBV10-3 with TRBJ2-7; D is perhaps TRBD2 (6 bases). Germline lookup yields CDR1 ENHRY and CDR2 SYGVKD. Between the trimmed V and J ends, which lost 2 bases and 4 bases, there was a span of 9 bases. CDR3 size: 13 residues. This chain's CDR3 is CAISERGLYEQYF. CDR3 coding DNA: TGTGCCATCAGTGAGAGGGGACTTTACGAGCAGTACTTC.

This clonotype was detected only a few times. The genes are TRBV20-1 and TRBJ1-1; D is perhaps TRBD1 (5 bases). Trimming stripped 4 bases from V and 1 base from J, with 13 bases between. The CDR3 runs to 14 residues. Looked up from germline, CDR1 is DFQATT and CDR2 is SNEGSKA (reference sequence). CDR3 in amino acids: CSATVPQGNTEAFF. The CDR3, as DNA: TGCAGTGCTACCGTACCTCAGGGGAACACTGAAGCTTTCTTT.

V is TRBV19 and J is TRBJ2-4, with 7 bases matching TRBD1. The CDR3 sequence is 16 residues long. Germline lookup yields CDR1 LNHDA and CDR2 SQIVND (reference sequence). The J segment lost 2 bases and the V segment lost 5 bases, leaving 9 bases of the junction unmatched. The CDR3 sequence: CASSPTQGRPKNIQYF. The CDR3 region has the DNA TGTGCCAGTAGTCCAACACAGGGGCGGCCCAAAAACATTCAGTACTTC.

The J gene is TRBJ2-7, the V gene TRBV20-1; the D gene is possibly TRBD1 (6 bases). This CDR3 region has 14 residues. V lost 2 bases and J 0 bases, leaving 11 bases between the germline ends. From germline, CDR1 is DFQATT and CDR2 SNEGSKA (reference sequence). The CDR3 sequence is CSARSGQPSYEQYF. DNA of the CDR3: TGCAGTGCTAGATCCGGACAGCCCTCCTACGAGCAGTACTTC.

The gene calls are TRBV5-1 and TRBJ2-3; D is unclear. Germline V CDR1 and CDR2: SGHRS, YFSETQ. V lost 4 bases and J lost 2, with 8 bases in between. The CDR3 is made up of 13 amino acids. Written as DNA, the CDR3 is TGCGCCAGCAGCCCGGCGGTCACAGATACGCAGTATTTT. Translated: CASSPAVTDTQYF.

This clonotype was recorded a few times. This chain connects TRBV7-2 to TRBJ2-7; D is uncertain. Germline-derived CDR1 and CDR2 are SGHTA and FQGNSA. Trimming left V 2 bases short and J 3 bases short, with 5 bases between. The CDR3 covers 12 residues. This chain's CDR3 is CASSLTVYEQYF. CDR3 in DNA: TGTGCCAGCAGCTTAACGGTCTACGAGCAGTACTTC.

The CDR3 is CASSRDLTGANVLTF. The CDR3 region has the DNA TGTGCCAGCAGCAGGGACTTGACTGGGGCCAACGTCCTGACTTTC. The chain joins TRBV12-3 or TRBV12-4 to TRBJ2-6; a possible D gene is TRBD2 (6 bases). V lost 6 bases and J 2 bases, leaving 11 bases between the germline ends. The CDR3 is made up of 15 amino acids.

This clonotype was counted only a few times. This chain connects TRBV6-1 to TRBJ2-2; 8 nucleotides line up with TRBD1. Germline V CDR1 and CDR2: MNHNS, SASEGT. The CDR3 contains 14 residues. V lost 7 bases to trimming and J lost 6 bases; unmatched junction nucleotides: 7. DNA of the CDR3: TGTGCCAGCAAGGGACAGGTTGGCCCCGGGGAGCTGTTTTTT. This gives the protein CASKGQVGPGELFF.

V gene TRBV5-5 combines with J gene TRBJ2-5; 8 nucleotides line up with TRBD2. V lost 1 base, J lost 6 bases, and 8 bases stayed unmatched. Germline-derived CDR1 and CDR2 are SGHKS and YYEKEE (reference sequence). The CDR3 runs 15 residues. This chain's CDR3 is CASSLNSGGMKTQYF. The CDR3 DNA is TGTGCCAGCAGCTTGAACAGCGGGGGCATGAAGACCCAGTACTTC.

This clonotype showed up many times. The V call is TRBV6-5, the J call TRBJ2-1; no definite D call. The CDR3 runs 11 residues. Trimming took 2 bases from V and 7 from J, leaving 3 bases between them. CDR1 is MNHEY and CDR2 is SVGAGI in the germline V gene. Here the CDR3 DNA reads TGTGCCAGCAGTTACGGGAATGAGCAGTTCTTC. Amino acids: CASSYGNEQFF.

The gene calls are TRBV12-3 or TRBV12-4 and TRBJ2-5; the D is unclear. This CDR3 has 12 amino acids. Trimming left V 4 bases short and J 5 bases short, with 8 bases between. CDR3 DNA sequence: TGTGCCAGCAGTTCCCCCCGTGAGACCCAGTACTTC. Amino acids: CASSSPRETQYF.

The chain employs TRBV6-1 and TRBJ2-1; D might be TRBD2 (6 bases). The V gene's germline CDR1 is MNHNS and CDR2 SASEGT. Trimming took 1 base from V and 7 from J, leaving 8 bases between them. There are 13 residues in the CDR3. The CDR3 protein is CASSEVGGNEQFF. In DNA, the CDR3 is TGTGCCAGCAGTGAAGTGGGGGGTAATGAGCAGTTCTTC.